Listed here are 21 T cell receptor beta chains from one sample, sequenced in a study of OX40 agonist ivuxolimab in advanced cancers. Libraries were prepared by immunoSEQ multiplex PCR; TCRdb keeps only in-frame clonotypes and omits some of them. The sample yields about 37,000 clones, more than 85% seen once. The sequencing used CD4+ or CD8+ T cells sorted from blood, collected in a trial of the OX40 agonist ivuxolimab. These receptors were taken from an adult with an advanced solid tumor such as melanoma, head and neck, liver or kidney cancer.

The chain has TRBV5-1 and TRBJ2-3, with 12 bases identical to TRBD2. From germline, CDR1 is SGHRS and CDR2 YFSETQ. The length of the CDR3 is 17 residues. The V gene end was trimmed by 0 bases and the J gene end by 4 bases; junction bases not matched to a gene: 6. The DNA of the CDR3 is TGCGCCAGCAGCTTGGCTAGCGGGGGGGCCGTGTCAGATACGCAGTATTTT. Translated: CASSLASGGAVSDTQYF.

The CDR3 DNA is TGCGCCAGCAGCCAAGCCGGGGGCTACACCTTC. This encodes CASSQAGGYTF. This rearrangement joins TRBV4-3 to TRBJ1-2, with unresolved D. The V gene's germline CDR1 is LGHNA and CDR2 YSLEER. CDR3 length equals 11 residues. The germline V and J ends were trimmed by 1 base and 8 bases, with 5 bases remaining between them.

This clone was seen just once. In DNA, the CDR3 is TGTGCCAGTAGTCCAGTCGGGGGACTAGCGGGGTCCGGGGAGCTGTTTTTT. It translates to CASSPVGGLAGSGELFF. The chain carries TRBV19 and TRBJ2-2, with 13 bases matching TRBD2. This CDR3 spans 17 amino acids. Looked up from germline, CDR1 is LNHDA and CDR2 is SQIVND (reference sequence). The J segment lost 6 bases and the V segment lost 5 bases, leaving 9 bases of the junction unmatched.

This clone was picked up one time. This CDR3 reads CASSVLSGDEQFF. The DNA of the CDR3 is TGTGCCAGCAGCGTATTAAGTGGTGATGAGCAGTTCTTC. The chain couples TRBV9 to TRBJ2-1; no definite D call. Trimming removed 1 base from V and 8 bases from J, with 10 bases in between. CDR3 length equals 13 residues. CDR1 SGDLS and CDR2 YYNGEE come from the germline V gene.

The rearrangement joins TRBV30 to TRBJ1-4; D perhaps matches TRBD1 (6 bases). Germline CDR1 reads GTSNPN; CDR2 reads SVGIG (reference sequence). This CDR3 contains 13 residues. The ends were cut back, 4 bases at V and 7 bases at J, with 13 bases in the middle. This CDR3 reads CAWTGGAGEKLFF. The DNA of the CDR3 is TGTGCCTGGACCGGGGGGGCCGGTGAAAAACTGTTTTTT. Combining the CDR3 with reference TRBV30 and TRBJ1-4 gives the whole variable domain SQTIHQWPATLVQPVGSPLSLECTVEGTSNPNLYWYRQAAGRGLQLLFYSVGIGQISSEVPQNLSASRPQDRQFILSSKKLLLSDSGFYLCAWTGGAGEKLFFGSGTQLSVL.

The genes are TRBV19 and TRBJ1-2, with 7 bases identical to TRBD1. Losses at the gene ends were 5 bases for V and 4 bases for J; bases not matched to a gene: 7. Germline V gene data show CDR1 as LNHDA and CDR2 as SQIVND (reference sequence). CDR3 length: 14 residues. The CDR3 bases are TGTGCCAGTAGTGCCAGGGGGATCATCTATGGCTACACCTTC. Protein: CASSARGIIYGYTF.

The rearrangement joins TRBV6-6 to TRBJ2-7, with D possibly called TRBD1 or TRBD2 (7 bases each). This CDR3 has 15 residues. V lost 4 bases and J 1 base, leaving 14 bases between the germline ends. Germline loops: CDR1 MNHNY, CDR2 SVGAGI (reference sequence). The CDR3 region is CASSLPGGGSYEQYF. As DNA, the CDR3 is TGTGCCAGCAGTTTACCAGGGGGGGGGTCCTACGAGCAGTACTTC.

V and J are TRBV5-6 and TRBJ1-1, with TRBD1 as a possible D gene (5 bases). The ends were cut back, 0 bases at V and 4 bases at J, with 16 bases in the middle. This CDR3 is built from 16 residues. CDR1 is SGHDT and CDR2 is YYEEEE in the germline V gene. This CDR3 reads CASSLVETWGSTEAFF. CDR3 nucleotides: TGTGCCAGCAGCTTGGTGGAAACTTGGGGGTCCACTGAAGCTTTCTTT.

J is TRBJ1-1 and V is TRBV29-1; perhaps TRBD1 as D (6 bases). Germline CDR1 is SQVTM and CDR2 is ANQGSEA. Trimming pared 4 bases from V and 3 bases from J, leaving 12 bases between. There are 13 residues in the CDR3. CDR3 sequence: CSVVWGADTEAFF. For the CDR3, the DNA is TGCAGCGTTGTTTGGGGGGCTGACACTGAAGCTTTCTTT. The variable domain in full, completed from reference TRBV29-1 and TRBJ1-1, reads SAVISQKPSRDICQRGTSLTIQCQVDSQVTMMFWYRQQPGQSLTLIATANQGSEATYESGFVIDKFPISRPNLTFSTLTVSNMSPEDSSIYLCSVVWGADTEAFFGQGTRLTVV.

The rearrangement joins TRBV19 to TRBJ1-3; D call uncertain. The ends were cut back, 0 bases at V and 0 bases at J, with 18 bases in the middle. Looked up from germline, CDR1 is LNHDA and CDR2 is SQIVND (reference sequence). CDR3 length equals 19 residues. The CDR3 sequence is CASSIDAPTSRTSGNTIYF. CDR3 DNA sequence: TGTGCCAGTAGTATAGATGCCCCGACCTCCAGAACCTCTGGAAACACCATATATTTT.

This rearrangement joins TRBV6-6 to TRBJ2-7; D not resolved. CDR1 is MNHNY and CDR2 is SVGAGI in the germline V gene (reference sequence). The CDR3 extends over 13 amino acids. The V gene lost 0 bases and the J gene lost 1 base, with 4 bases spanning the gap. CDR3 DNA: TGTGCCAGCAGTTACTCCGGATCCTACGAGCAGTACTTC. This translates into CASSYSGSYEQYF.

This chain joins TRBV4-3 and TRBJ2-7; D might be TRBD1 (6 bases). Trimming pared 3 bases from V and 3 bases from J, leaving 12 bases between. Germline V gives CDR1 LGHNA, CDR2 YSLEER. The CDR3 spans 14 residues. The CDR3 sequence is CASSHSRDNYEQYF. The CDR3 DNA is TGCGCCAGCAGCCACTCCCGGGACAACTACGAGCAGTACTTC.

This clone is medium-sized (0.01 to 0.1%) in the sample. The chain is built from TRBV7-9 and TRBJ1-2, with no clear D. This CDR3 region has 16 residues. V was shortened by 4 bases and J by 5 bases, with 20 bases between the two germline ends. Germline V CDR1 and CDR2: SEHNR, FQNEAQ (reference sequence). CDR3 nucleotides: TGTGCCAGCAGCTCCGGTGCCAACGGCACCCTTTATGGCTACACCTTC. Protein: CASSSGANGTLYGYTF. The full variable domain, rest sourced from reference TRBV7-9 and TRBJ1-2, is DTGVSQNPRHKITKRGQNVTFRCDPISEHNRLYWYRQTLGQGPEFLTYFQNEAQLEKSRLLSDRFSAERPKGSFSTLEIQRTEQGDSAMYLCASSSGANGTLYGYTFGSGTRLTVV.

By sample share, this clone is medium-sized. V is TRBV5-4 and J is TRBJ2-1, with 8 bases identical to TRBD2. J gave up 6 bases and V 2 bases, and 10 bases lay outside the gene matches. The CDR3 covers 16 residues. CDR1 is SGHNT and CDR2 is YYREEE in the germline V gene (reference sequence). The CDR3 sequence is CASSLSGGREFNEQFF. The CDR3 DNA reads TGTGCCAGCAGCTTATCGGGGGGGAGGGAATTCAATGAGCAGTTCTTC.

The chain joins TRBV19 to TRBJ1-4; no firm D call. Germline V gene lookup returns CDR1 LNHDA and CDR2 SQIVND (reference sequence). V was pared by 2 bases and J by 0 bases, with 7 bases between. This CDR3 has 15 residues. The chain's CDR3 is CASSIIIATNEKLFF. For the CDR3, the DNA is TGTGCCAGTAGTATAATAATCGCAACTAATGAAAAACTGTTTTTT.

This chain uses TRBV10-3 with TRBJ2-4, with 7 bases matching TRBD2. Germline V gives CDR1 ENHRY, CDR2 SYGVKD. The CDR3 has 14 amino acids. V shed 2 bases and J 5 bases; nucleotides not matched to a gene: 3. The CDR3 DNA is TGTGCCATCAGTGAGAAGGCGGGGGAAAACATTCAGTACTTC. Its protein product is CAISEKAGENIQYF.

The chain has TRBV5-5 and TRBJ2-7, with TRBD1 matching 8 bases. The junction had 7 bases not matched to a gene; V was cut back by 0 bases and J by 5 bases. The CDR3 length is 15 residues. Per the germline V gene, CDR1 is SGHKS and CDR2 is YYEKEE (reference sequence). The CDR3 spells CASSLEGQGDHEQYF. The CDR3 coding sequence is TGTGCCAGCAGCTTGGAAGGACAGGGTGACCACGAGCAGTACTTC. The full variable domain, completed using reference TRBV5-5 and TRBJ2-7, is DAGVTQSPTHLIKTRGQQVTLRCSPISGHKSVSWYQQVLGQGPQFIFQYYEKEERGRGNFPDRFSARQFPNYSSELNVNALLLGDSALYLCASSLEGQGDHEQYFGPGTRLTVT.

The chain combines TRBV10-2 with TRBJ1-2; 12 bases align to TRBD1. J lost 6 bases, V lost 8 bases, and 7 bases had no gene match. Germline V gene lookup returns CDR1 WSHSY and CDR2 SAAADI. The CDR3 is 14 residues long. CDR3 nucleotide sequence: TGCGCCAGCGGATGGGACAGGGGGCACAATGGCTACACCTTC. Protein product: CASGWDRGHNGYTF.

This rearrangement joins TRBV2 to TRBJ2-7; D not resolved. V lost 8 bases and J lost 2, with 4 bases in between. The CDR3 spans 10 residues. Germline V gives CDR1 SNHLY, CDR2 FYNNEI. CDR3 protein: CASEAYEQYF. The CDR3 nucleotides read TGTGCCAGCGAGGCCTACGAGCAGTACTTC.

The CDR3 reads CASSYPLDRETEAFF. In DNA form, the CDR3 reads TGTGCCAGCAGTTACCCCTTGGACAGGGAGACTGAAGCTTTCTTT. The chain uses TRBV6-6 and TRBJ1-1; 8 bases match TRBD1. The germline CDR1 and CDR2 sequences are MNHNY and SVGAGI (reference sequence). V was pared by 2 bases and J by 5 bases, with 7 bases of the junction left unmatched. The length of the CDR3 is 15 residues.

The V call is TRBV6-5, the J call TRBJ1-5; D is undetermined. The V and J ends lost 2 bases and 4 bases respectively, with 6 bases between them. Germline CDR1 is MNHEY and CDR2 is SVGAGI. The CDR3 has 13 amino acids. The CDR3 nucleotides are TGTGCCAGCAGTTACGTGAGGAATCAGCCCCAGCATTTT. This encodes CASSYVRNQPQHF.